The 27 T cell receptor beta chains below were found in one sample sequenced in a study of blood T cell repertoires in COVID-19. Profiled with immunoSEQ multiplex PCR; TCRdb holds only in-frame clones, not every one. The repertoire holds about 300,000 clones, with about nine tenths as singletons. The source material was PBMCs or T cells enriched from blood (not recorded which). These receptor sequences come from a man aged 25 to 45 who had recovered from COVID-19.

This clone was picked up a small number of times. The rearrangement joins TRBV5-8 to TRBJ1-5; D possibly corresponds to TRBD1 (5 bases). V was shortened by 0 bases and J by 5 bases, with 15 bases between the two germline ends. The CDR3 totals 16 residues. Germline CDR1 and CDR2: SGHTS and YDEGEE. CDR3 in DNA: TGTGCCAGCAGCTTGGAACCACGGGCGGGACATCAGCCCCAGCATTTT. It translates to CASSLEPRAGHQPQHF.

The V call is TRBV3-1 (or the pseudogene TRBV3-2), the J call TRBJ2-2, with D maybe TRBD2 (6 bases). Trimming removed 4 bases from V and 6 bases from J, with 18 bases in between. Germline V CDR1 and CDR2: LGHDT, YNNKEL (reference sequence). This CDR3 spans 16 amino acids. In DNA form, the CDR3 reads TGTGCCAGCAGCCTTTCGGCTAGCGTGTTTTCCGGGGAGCTGTTTTTT. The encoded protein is CASSLSASVFSGELFF.

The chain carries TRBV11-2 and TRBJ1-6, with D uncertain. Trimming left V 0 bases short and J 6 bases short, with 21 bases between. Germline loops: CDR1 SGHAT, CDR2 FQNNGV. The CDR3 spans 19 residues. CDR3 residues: CASSLDELWSGSANSPLHF. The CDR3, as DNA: TGTGCCAGCAGCTTAGATGAGTTGTGGAGCGGGTCGGCTAATTCACCCCTCCACTTT. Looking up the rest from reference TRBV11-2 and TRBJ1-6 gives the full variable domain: EAGVAQSPRYKIIEKRQSVAFWCNPISGHATLYWYQQILGQGPKLLIQFQNNGVVDDSQLPKDRFSAERLKGVDSTLKIQPAKLEDSAVYLCASSLDELWSGSANSPLHFGNGTRLTVT.

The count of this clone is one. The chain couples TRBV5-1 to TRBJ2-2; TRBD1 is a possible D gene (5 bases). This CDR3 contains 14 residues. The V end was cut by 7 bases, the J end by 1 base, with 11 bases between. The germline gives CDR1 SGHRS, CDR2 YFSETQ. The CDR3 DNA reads TGCGCCAGCTTTTCCCAGGGGAACACCGGGGAGCTGTTTTTT. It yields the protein CASFSQGNTGELFF. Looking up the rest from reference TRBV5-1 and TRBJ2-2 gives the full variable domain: KAGVTQTPRYLIKTRGQQVTLSCSPISGHRSVSWYQQTPGQGLQFLFEYFSETQRNKGNFPGRFSGRQFSNSRSEMNVSTLELGDSALYLCASFSQGNTGELFFGEGSRLTVL.

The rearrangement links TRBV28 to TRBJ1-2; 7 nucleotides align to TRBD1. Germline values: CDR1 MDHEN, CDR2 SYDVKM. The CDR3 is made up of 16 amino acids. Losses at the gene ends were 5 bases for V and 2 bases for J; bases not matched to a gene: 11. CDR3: CASSRTGTAINYGYTF. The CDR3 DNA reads TGTGCCAGCAGTCGTACCGGGACAGCCATAAACTATGGCTACACCTTC.

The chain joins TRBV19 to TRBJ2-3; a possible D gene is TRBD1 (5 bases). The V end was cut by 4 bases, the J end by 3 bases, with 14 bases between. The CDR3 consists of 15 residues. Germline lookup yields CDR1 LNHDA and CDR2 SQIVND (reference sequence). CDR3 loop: CASSTIRAATDTQYF. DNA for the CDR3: TGTGCCAGTAGTACCATCAGGGCGGCGACAGATACGCAGTATTTT.

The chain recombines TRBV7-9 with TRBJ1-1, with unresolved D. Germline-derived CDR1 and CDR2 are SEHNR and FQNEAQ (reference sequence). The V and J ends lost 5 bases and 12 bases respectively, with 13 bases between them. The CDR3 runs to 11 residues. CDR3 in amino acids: CASSTLTITFF. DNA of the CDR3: TGTGCCAGCAGCACCTTAACTATAACTTTCTTT.

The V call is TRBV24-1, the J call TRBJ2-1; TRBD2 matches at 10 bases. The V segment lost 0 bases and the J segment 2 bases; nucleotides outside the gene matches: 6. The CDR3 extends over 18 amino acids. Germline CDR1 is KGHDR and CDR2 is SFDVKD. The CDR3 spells CATSDLSSGRGTYNEQFF. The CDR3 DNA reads TGTGCCACCAGTGATTTGTCTAGCGGGAGAGGGACCTACAATGAGCAGTTCTTC.

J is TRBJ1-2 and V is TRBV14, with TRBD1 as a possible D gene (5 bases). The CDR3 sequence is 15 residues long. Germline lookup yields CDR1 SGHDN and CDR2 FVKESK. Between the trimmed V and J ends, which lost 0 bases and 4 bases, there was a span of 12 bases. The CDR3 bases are TGTGCCAGCAGCCAAGATCGGGGGGGGAGCTATGGCTACACCTTC. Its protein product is CASSQDRGGSYGYTF.

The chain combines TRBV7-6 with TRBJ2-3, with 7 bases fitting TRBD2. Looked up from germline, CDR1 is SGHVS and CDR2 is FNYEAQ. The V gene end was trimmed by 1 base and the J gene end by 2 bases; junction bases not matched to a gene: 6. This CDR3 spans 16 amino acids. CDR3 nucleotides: TGTGCCAGCAGCTTAGTTGGGGGGGGACTCACAGATACGCAGTATTTT. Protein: CASSLVGGGLTDTQYF. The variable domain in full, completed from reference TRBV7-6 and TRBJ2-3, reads GAGVSQSPRYKVTKRGQDVALRCDPISGHVSLYWYRQALGQGPEFLTYFNYEAQQDKSGLPNDRFSAERPEGSISTLTIQRTEQRDSAMYRCASSLVGGGLTDTQYFGPGTRLTVL.

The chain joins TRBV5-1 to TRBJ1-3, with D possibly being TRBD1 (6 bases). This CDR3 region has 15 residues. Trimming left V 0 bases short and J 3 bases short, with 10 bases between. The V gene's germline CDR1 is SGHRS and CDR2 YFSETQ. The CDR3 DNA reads TGCGCCAGCAGCTTGGGTGGACAGCTTGGAAACACCATATATTTT. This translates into CASSLGGQLGNTIYF.

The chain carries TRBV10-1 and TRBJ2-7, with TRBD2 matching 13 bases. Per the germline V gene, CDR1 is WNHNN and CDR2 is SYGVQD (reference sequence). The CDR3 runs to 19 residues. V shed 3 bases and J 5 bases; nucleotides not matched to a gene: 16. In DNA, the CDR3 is TGCGCCAGCAGTGACCCGGAGGCCCGGGGACTAGCGGGATCACACGAGCAGTACTTC. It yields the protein CASSDPEARGLAGSHEQYF.

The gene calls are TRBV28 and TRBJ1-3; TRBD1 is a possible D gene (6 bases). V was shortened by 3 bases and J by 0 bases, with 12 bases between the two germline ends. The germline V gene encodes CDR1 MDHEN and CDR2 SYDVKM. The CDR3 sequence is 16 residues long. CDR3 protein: CASSFLRDTSGNTIYF. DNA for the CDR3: TGTGCCAGCAGTTTCCTCCGGGACACCTCTGGAAACACCATATATTTT.

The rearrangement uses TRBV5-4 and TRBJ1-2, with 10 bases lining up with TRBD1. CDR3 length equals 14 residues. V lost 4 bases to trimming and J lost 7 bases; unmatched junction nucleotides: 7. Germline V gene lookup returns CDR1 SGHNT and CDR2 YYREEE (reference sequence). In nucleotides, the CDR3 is TGTGCCAGCAGCCGGGACAGGGGAATGGGTGGCTACACCTTC. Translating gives CASSRDRGMGGYTF.

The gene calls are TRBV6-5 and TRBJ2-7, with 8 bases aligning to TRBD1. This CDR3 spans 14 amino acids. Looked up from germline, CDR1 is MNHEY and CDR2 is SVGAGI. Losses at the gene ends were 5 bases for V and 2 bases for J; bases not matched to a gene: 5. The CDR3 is CASSRGQETYEQYF. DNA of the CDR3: TGTGCCAGCAGTCGGGGACAGGAAACCTACGAGCAGTACTTC.

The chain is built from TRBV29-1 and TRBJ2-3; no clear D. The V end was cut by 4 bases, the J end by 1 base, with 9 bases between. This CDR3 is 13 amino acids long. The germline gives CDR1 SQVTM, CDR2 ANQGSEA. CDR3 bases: TGCAGCGTTGCAGGTTACGGCACAGATACGCAGTATTTT. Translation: CSVAGYGTDTQYF.

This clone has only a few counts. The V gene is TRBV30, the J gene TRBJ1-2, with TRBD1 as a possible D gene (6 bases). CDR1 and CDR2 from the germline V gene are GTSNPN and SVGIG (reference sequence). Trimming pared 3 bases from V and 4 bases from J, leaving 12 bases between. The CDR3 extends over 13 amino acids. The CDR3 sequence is CAWRTGLGYGYTF. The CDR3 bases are TGTGCCTGGAGGACAGGCCTAGGCTATGGCTACACCTTC.

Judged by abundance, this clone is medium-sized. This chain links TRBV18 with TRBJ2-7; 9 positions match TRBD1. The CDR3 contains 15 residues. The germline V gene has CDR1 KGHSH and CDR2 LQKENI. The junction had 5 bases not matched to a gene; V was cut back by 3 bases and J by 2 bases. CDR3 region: CASSPADRGPYEQYF. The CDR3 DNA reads TGTGCCAGCTCACCTGCGGACAGGGGACCCTACGAGCAGTACTTC. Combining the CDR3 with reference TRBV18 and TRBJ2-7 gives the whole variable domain NAGVMQNPRHLVRRRGQEARLRCSPMKGHSHVYWYRQLPEEGLKFMVYLQKENIIDESGMPKERFSAEFPKEGPSILRIQQVVRGDSAAYFCASSPADRGPYEQYFGPGTRLTVT.

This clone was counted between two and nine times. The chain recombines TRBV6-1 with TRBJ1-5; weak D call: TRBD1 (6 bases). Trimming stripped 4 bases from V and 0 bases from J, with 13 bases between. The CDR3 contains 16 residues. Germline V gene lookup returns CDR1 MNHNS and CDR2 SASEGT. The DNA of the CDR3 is TGTGCCAGCAGTGTAGGCCGGGGGGCTAGCAATCAGCCCCAGCATTTT. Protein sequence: CASSVGRGASNQPQHF.

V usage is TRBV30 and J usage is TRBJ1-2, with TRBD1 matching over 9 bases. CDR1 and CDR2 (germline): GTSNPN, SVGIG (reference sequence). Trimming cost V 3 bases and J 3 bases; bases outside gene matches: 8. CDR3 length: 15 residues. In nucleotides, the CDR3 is TGTGCCTGGAGGGCGGGACAGGGACGGTACTATGGCTACACCTTC. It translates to CAWRAGQGRYYGYTF.

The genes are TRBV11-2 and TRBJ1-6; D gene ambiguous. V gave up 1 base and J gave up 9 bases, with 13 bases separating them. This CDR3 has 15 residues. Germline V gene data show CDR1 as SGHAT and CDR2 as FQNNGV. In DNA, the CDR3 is TGTGCCAGCAGCTTAGCCGGGGAGAGGACTTCACCCCTCCACTTT. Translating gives CASSLAGERTSPLHF.

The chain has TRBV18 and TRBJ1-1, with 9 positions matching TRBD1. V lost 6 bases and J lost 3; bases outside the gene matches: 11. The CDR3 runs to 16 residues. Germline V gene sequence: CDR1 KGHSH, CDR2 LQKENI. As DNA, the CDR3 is TGTGCCAGCTCCCCCGTGACAGGGGGTAGGTACACTGAAGCTTTCTTT. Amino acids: CASSPVTGGRYTEAFF. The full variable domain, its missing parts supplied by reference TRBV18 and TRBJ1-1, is NAGVMQNPRHLVRRRGQEARLRCSPMKGHSHVYWYRQLPEEGLKFMVYLQKENIIDESGMPKERFSAEFPKEGPSILRIQQVVRGDSAAYFCASSPVTGGRYTEAFFGQGTRLTVV.

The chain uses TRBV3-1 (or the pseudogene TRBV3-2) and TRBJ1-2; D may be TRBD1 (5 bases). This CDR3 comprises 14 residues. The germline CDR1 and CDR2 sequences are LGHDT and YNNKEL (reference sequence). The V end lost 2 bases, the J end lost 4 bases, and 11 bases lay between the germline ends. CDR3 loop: CASSQSTDGYGYTF. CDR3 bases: TGTGCCAGCAGCCAATCGACAGACGGCTATGGCTACACCTTC.

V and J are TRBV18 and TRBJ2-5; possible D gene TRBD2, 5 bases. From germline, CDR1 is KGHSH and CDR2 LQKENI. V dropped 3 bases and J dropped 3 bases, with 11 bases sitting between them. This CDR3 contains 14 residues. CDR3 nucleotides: TGTGCCAGCTCACCGCAGCTAGCCGAAGAGACCCAGTACTTC. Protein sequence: CASSPQLAEETQYF.

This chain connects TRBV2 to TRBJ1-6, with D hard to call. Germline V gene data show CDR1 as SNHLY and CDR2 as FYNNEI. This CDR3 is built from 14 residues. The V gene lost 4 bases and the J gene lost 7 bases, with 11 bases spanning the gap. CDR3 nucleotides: TGTGCCAGCAGTGGTAGCCTTATCAATTCACCCCTCCACTTT. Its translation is CASSGSLINSPLHF. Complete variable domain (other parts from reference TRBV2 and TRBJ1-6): EPEVTQTPSHQVTQMGQEVILRCVPISNHLYFYWYRQILGQKVEFLVSFYNNEISEKSEIFDDQFSVERPDGSNFTLKIRSTKLEDSAMYFCASSGSLINSPLHFGNGTRLTVT.

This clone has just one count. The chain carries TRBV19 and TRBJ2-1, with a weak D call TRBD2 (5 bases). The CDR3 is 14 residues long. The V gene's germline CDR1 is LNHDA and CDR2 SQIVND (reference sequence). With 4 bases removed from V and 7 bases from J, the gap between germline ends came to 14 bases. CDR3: CASSKPGLVNEQFF. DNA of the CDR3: TGTGCCAGTAGTAAACCCGGACTTGTAAATGAGCAGTTCTTC.

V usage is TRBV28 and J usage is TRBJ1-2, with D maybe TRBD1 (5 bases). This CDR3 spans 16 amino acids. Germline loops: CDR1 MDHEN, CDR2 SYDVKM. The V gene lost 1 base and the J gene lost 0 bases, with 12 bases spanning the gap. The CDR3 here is CASSLYTGVTNYGYTF. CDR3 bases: TGTGCCAGCAGTTTATATACAGGAGTTACTAACTATGGCTACACCTTC.